These T cell receptor beta chains were read from a single sample in a study of blood T cell repertoires in COVID-19. Here immunoSEQ multiplex PCR was the method, and the copy in TCRdb shows in-frame clones only, minus some. The sample yields tens of thousands of clones, 91% seen once. The material sequenced was peripheral blood. These receptors came from a man aged 45-60 years with active COVID-19. CDR3s include the opening cysteine and the closing phenylalanine or tryptophan. A D gene is named only where the DNA matches it firmly. Clone size is given for some rows only: seen once, a few or many times, or a class if the clone is expanded.

NA TRBJ1-2 TRBV18 NA TGTGCCAGCTCAATCTCAGGGGATGTTAACTATGGCTACACCTTC CASSISGDVNYGYTF
TRBD2 TRBJ2-7 TRBV6-5 NA TGTGCCAGCAGTTACTCTGGCGGGAGGGTTTACGAGCAGTACTTC CASSYSGGRVYEQYF
TRBD1 TRBJ1-4 TRBV7-6 once TGTGCCAGCAGCTTGGGGGCAACAGGGGGAGATGAAAAACTGTTTTTT CASSLGATGGDEKLFF
TRBD1 TRBJ2-1 TRBV7-3 NA TGTGCCAGCAGCTTAATGTCGGGACAGTACAATGAGCAGTTCTTC CASSLMSGQYNEQFF
NA TRBJ2-1 TRBV18 NA TGTGCCAGCTCACCTCTAGAGAGCTCCTACAATGAGCAGTTCTTC CASSPLESSYNEQFF
TRBD1 TRBJ2-7 TRBV7-6 NA TGTGCCAGCAGCTTACAGGGGGCTAGCTCCTACGAGCAGTACTTC CASSLQGASSYEQYF
NA TRBJ2-2 TRBV6-4 NA TGTGCCAGCAGTGACTCAGGGGTCGGGGAGCTGTTTTTT CASSDSGVGELFF
NA TRBJ2-7 TRBV3-1/TRBV3-2 NA TGTGCCAGCGGTGAGATCTCCGAGCAGTACTTC CASGEISEQYF
NA TRBJ1-2 TRBV6-1 NA TGTGCCAGCAGTGAAGGCGGGGGGCCTTACTATGGCTACACCTTC CASSEGGGPYYGYTF
NA TRBJ2-1 TRBV6-2/TRBV6-3 NA TGTGCCAGCAGTTCGGGGACAGAGCAGTTCTTC CASSSGTEQFF
NA TRBJ1-4 TRBV4-2 NA TGTGCCAGCAGCCAACTCGTCGGACAGAAACAAAAACTGTTTTTT CASSQLVGQKQKLFF
TRBD1 TRBJ2-7 TRBV7-8 once TGTGCCAGCAGCCCCCGGGACAGGGCCGCCTACGAGCAGTACTTC CASSPRDRAAYEQYF
NA TRBJ1-3 TRBV4-1 NA TGCGCCAGCAGCCAAGATAAAGACAGGTCGATGCGAGGAAACACCATATATTTT CASSQDKDRSMRGNTIYF
TRBD1 TRBJ1-6 TRBV6-5 NA TGTGCCACTACGACAGGGGGAAGATCACCCCTCCACTTT CATTTGGRSPLHF
TRBD2 TRBJ2-3 TRBV10-3 NA TGTGCCTCCAGAGATCCTAGCGGGGGGGCCGCAGATACGCAGTATTTT CASRDPSGGAADTQYF
TRBD2 TRBJ2-3 TRBV9 few TGTGCCAGCAGCGTAGCTAGCGGGGGGGCCGGAGGCAAATCAGATACGCAGTATTTT CASSVASGGAGGKSDTQYF
NA TRBJ2-7 TRBV13 few TGTGCCAGCAGCTTAGATCGGTCGCACGAGCAGTACTTC CASSLDRSHEQYF
TRBD2 TRBJ2-7 TRBV3-1/TRBV3-2 NA TGTGCCAGCAGCCAGCGGGAGGGCCTGAAAGAGCAGTACTTC CASSQREGLKEQYF
NA TRBJ2-5 TRBV6-5 once TGTGCCAGCAGCCCCGGGTATATGGAGACCCAGTACTTC CASSPGYMETQYF
NA TRBJ2-1 TRBV11-3 NA TGTGCCAGCAGCTTACGGTCGGGGTCCTACAATGAGCAGTTCTTC CASSLRSGSYNEQFF
NA TRBJ2-7 TRBV7-2 NA TGTGCCAGCAGCTTAGCAGGGGTACGGCGCCTGGACTTC CASSLAGVRRLDF
NA TRBJ2-4 TRBV27 NA TGTGCCAGCAGAGCCTTGGGTACTAATTCCAAAAACATTCAGTACTTC CASRALGTNSKNIQYF
NA TRBJ2-3 TRBV3-1/TRBV3-2 NA TGTGCCAGCAGCTACGCTGGACAGCCCACAGATACGCAGTATTTT CASSYAGQPTDTQYF
NA TRBJ1-1 TRBV7-9 few TGTGCCAGCAGCCTTGGGGAGGGGCGAGCTTTCTTT CASSLGEGRAFF
TRBD1 TRBJ1-6 TRBV25-1 NA TGTGCCAGCAGTGAAAGACAGGGGAACGCCTATAATTCACCCCTCCACTTT CASSERQGNAYNSPLHF
TRBD2 TRBJ2-1 TRBV6-6 NA TGTGCCAGCCGTTCAGGGCCTAGCGGGGTAAATGAGCAGTTCTTC CASRSGPSGVNEQFF
NA TRBJ1-1 TRBV18 NA TGTGCCAGTGGGTTGGACAGGAACACTGAAGCTTTCTTT CASGLDRNTEAFF
NA TRBJ2-7 TRBV2 NA TGTGCCAGCAGTGTCGCAGGGCGGGAGCAGTACTTC CASSVAGREQYF
NA TRBJ1-2 TRBV12-3/TRBV12-4 NA TGTGCCAGCAGTTTAGGAGGTGGCTACACCTTC CASSLGGGYTF
NA TRBJ2-7 TRBV6-6 NA TGTGCCAGCAGCCCAAAAGGGGAATCTGAGCAGTACTTC CASSPKGESEQYF
NA TRBJ2-5 TRBV2 NA TGTGCCAGCAGTCGAGGCTTGCAAGAGACCCAGTACTTC CASSRGLQETQYF
TRBD2 TRBJ2-1 TRBV11-2 NA TGTGCCAGCAGTTTTACCGGGACTAGTTACAATGAGCAGTTCTTC CASSFTGTSYNEQFF
NA TRBJ2-5 TRBV5-6 NA TGTGCCAGCAGCGCTAAACAGGGATTACAAGAGACCCAGTACTTC CASSAKQGLQETQYF
NA TRBJ1-5 TRBV19 NA TGTGCCAGTAGTATGTGGGGCGTGAATCAGCCCCAGCATTTT CASSMWGVNQPQHF
NA TRBJ1-2 TRBV18 NA TGTGCCAGCTCACCATCTGCCGGGAGCGGCTACACCTTC CASSPSAGSGYTF
NA TRBJ2-1 TRBV2 NA TGTGCCAGCAGTGAGGACAGCTACAATGAGCAGTTCTTC CASSEDSYNEQFF
TRBD1 TRBJ2-5 TRBV7-9 NA TGTGCCAGCAGCTCGGACAGGGCAGAGACCCAGTACTTC CASSSDRAETQYF